This T cell receptor (beta chain) appears in the sequencing data of a study of identical twins (dated by TCRdb to about 2016). Regarding the complete study: The study deep-sequenced TCR alpha and beta repertoires from monozygotic twins, unrelated adults of various ages and cord blood to test whether fetal clonotypes persist. To rule out contamination, replicate twin experiments were performed at different times with different library preparation protocols.

Preparation of the library involved 5' RACE. TCRdb records Illumina HiSeq 2000 as the sequencer. Template switching added a universal primer binding site, and the final cDNA carried a unique molecular identifier that allowed TCR cDNA molecules to be counted accurately. First-strand cDNA for TCR alpha and beta chains was synthesized from specific primers in the conserved constant-segment region. To control for contamination, every cDNA library was double barcoded, receiving both a SMART-Mk sample barcode and Illumina barcodes. Two successive PCR steps introduced TruSeq adapter sequences along with Illumina sample barcodes. The Illumina HiSeq platform was used with custom primers to sequence TCR alpha and beta cDNA libraries. The published analysis was carried out like this. Unique molecular identifiers were extracted from raw reads with MiGEC, and CDR3 positions were determined with MiXCR. Recombination models were inferred per individual with the repgenHMM and IGoR tools using an EM algorithm. The analysis of shared clonotypes was done with the tcR package in R, with sharing normalized by the product of cloneset sizes. Out-of-frame nonproductive sequences were analyzed to study raw recombination free of thymic and clonal selection effects. TCRdb reprocessing: public reads trimmed at Q25 with fastp, clones called with MiXCR, in-frame beta chains kept. Rows matching on CDR3 protein sequence are summarized as one entry with the most common DNA and genes. TCRdb, not the authors, supplied the V and J calls. This sample is represented by 540,000 or so distinct CDR3 sequences; more than 20% of them were singletons. The ten largest make up approximately 0.48% of the sample.

On the study overall, not on this receptor specifically: Compared with coincidental sharing between unrelated individuals, out-of-frame TCR alpha sequences shared between twins showed an excess of sequences with low generation probability. Abundant cord blood beta clonotypes carried fewer insertions; young adult naive repertoires showed a weaker similar trend, while memory repertoires showed none. Excess twin sharing in beta out-of-frame sequences was weaker because fewer shared sequences lowered the signal-to-noise ratio. Recombination models systematically underestimated out-of-frame TCR alpha sharing in monozygotic twins but agreed with sharing between unrelated individuals. Because the same donors could not be followed over many years, the conclusions relied on cross-sectional statistical analysis. Invariant T cells such as MAIT and iNKT could partly confound zero-insertion analyses, though diverse VJ usage argued against this for most clonotypes.

This clonotype was detected a few times. This receptor's antigen is unknown. Per-nucleotide qualities are absent, and no much larger clonotype sits a single base away. Every donor in the study was a healthy Caucasian. The twin cohort comprised three pairs of female monozygotic twins, all aged roughly 18 to 30 years. Positive isolation kits from Invitrogen were used to isolate the CD4+ and CD8+ T cell populations. The sample was also reused in another study, on yellow fever vaccine responses in identical twins. Drawing on the second study: According to the authors, in identical twins the way T cells responded to vaccination appeared partly convergent and partly personalized. In identical twins, the study followed T cell clones that responded to the vaccine with precision.

The origin of this receptor is a woman under 30 in good health. Sequencing was performed on CD4+ T cells sorted from blood.

The DNA sequence is TGTGCCAGCGGACCTAGCGGGAGAGGGGGAGAGACCCAGTACTTC. Translated, this gives CASGPSGRGGETQYF. The chain was built from TRBV6-1 and TRBJ2-5; TRBD2 fits 10 bases in the junction. V trim: 8 bases; J trim: 4 bases; unmatched bases: 10. Per the germline V gene, MNHNS is the CDR1 and SASEGT is the CDR2. The CDR3 measures 15 amino acids from cysteine to phenylalanine. Left in the record is the CDR3 DNA by itself, 45 bases read in frame from the first base.